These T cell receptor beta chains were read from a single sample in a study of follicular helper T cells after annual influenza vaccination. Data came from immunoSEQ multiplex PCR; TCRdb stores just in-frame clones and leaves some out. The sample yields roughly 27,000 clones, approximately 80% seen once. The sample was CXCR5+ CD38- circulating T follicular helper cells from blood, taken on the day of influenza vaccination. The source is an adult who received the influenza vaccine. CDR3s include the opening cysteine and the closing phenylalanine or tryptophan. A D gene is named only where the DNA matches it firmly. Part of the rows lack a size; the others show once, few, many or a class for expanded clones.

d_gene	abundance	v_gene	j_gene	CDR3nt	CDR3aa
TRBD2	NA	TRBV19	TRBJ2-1	TGTGCCAGTAGCCGCAAAGGGTCAGCGGGAGGGACAAATGAGCAGTTCTTC	CASSRKGSAGGTNEQFF
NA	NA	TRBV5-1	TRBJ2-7	TGCGCCAGCAGCTTGGAACAGGGCAGCTACGGACAGTACTTC	CASSLEQGSYGQYF
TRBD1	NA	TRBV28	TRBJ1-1	TGTGCGTCACAGGGGGCGGGAAACACTGAAGCTTTCTTT	CASQGAGNTEAFF
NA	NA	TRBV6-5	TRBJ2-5	TGTGCCAGCAGTTATTCGGGGTCCGCGACCCAGTACTTC	CASSYSGSATQYF
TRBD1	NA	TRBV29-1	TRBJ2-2	TGCAGCGTTGTCCCGGGACAGTCCACCGGGGAGCTGTTTTTT	CSVVPGQSTGELFF
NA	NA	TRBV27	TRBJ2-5	TGTGCCAGCAGTTTAAGGCCCTCGTTGCGGGTCCAAGAGACCCAGTACTTC	CASSLRPSLRVQETQYF
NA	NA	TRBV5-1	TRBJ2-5	TGCGCCAGCAGCCCGGGGGAGACCCAGTACTTC	CASSPGETQYF
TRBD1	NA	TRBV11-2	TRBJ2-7	TGTGCCAGCAGCCAATTGACAGGGAATTCCTACGAGCAGTACTTC	CASSQLTGNSYEQYF
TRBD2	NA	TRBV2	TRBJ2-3	TGTGCCAGCAGTGAAGCCCTCTCCGGTTGGCGGGAGAGGGATACGCAGTATTTT	CASSEALSGWRERDTQYF
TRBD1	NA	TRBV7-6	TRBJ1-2	TGTGCCAGCAGCATCGGACAGGGGGAATACTATGGCTACACCTTC	CASSIGQGEYYGYTF
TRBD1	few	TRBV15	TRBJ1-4	TGTGCCACCAGCAGAGATTCTCGCAGGGGGAATGAAAAACTGTTTTTT	CATSRDSRRGNEKLFF